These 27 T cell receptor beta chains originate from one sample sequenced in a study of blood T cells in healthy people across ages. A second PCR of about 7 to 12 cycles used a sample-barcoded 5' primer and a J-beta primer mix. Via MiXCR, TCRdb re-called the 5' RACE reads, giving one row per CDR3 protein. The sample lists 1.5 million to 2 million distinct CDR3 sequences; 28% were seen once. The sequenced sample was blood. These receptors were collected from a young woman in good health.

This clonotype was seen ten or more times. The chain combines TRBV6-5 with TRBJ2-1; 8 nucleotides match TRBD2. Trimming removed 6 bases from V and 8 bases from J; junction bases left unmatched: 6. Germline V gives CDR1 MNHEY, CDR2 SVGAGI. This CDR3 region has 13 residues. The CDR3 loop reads CASSGLALDEQFF. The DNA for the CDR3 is TGTGCCAGCAGCGGACTAGCCCTGGATGAGCAGTTCTTC.

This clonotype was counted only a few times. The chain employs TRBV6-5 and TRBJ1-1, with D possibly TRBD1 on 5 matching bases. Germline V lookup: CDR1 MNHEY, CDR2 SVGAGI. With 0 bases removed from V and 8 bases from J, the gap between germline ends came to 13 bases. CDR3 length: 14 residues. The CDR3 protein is CASSYSWGDREAFF. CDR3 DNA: TGTGCCAGCAGTTACTCATGGGGGGACCGAGAAGCTTTCTTT.

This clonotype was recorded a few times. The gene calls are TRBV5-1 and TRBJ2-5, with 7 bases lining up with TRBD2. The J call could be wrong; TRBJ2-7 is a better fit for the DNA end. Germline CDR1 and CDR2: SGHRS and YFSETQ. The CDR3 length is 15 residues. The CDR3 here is CASSLAIGGGSEQYF. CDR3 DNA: TGCGCCAGCAGCTTGGCAATAGGAGGCGGGAGCGAGCAGTACTTC.

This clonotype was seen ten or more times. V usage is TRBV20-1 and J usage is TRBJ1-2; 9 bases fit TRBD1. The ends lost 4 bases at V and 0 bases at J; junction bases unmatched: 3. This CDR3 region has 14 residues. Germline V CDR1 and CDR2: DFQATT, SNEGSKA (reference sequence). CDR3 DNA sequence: TGCAGTGCTACGAGACAGGGGGCTAACTATGGCTACACCTTC. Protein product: CSATRQGANYGYTF.

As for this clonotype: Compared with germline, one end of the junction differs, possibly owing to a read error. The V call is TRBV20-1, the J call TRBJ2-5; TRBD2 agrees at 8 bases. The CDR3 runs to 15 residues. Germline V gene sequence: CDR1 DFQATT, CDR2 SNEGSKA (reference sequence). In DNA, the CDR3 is TGCAATGCTACTCTACTAGCGGTACAACAAGGGACCCAGTACTTC. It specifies CNATLLAVQQGTQYF.

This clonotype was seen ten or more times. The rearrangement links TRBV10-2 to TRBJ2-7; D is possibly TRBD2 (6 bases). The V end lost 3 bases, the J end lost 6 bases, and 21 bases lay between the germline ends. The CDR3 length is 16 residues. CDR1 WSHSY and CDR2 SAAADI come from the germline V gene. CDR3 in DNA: TGCGCCAGCAGTGAACCACATAGGGTGCTGGGAGGCGAGCAGTACTTC. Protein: CASSEPHRVLGGEQYF.

The CDR3 protein is CASSAYSGRAPEQYF. For the CDR3, the DNA is TGTGCCAGCAGCGCCTATAGCGGGAGGGCCCCCGAGCAGTACTTC. The chain links TRBV7-2 to TRBJ2-5; the match to TRBD2 covers 11 bases. Gene TRBJ2-7 matches the end of the DNA better, so the J call may be wrong. The CDR3 is 15 residues long. Germline CDR1 SGHTA, CDR2 FQGNSA.

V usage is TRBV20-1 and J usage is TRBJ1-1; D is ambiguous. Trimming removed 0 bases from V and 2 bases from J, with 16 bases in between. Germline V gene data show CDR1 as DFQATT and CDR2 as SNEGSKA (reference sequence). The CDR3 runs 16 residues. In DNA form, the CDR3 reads TGCAGTGCTAGAGATCTCGAGCGGCCGCCTAACACTGAAGCTTTCTTT. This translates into CSARDLERPPNTEAFF.

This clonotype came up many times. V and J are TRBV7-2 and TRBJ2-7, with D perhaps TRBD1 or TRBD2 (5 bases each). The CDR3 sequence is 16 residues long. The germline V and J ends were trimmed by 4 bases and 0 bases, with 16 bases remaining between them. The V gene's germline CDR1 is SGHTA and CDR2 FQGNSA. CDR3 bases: TGTGCCAGCAGCTGGGGCCGGAGGAGCCACTCCTACGAGCAGTACTTC. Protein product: CASSWGRRSHSYEQYF.

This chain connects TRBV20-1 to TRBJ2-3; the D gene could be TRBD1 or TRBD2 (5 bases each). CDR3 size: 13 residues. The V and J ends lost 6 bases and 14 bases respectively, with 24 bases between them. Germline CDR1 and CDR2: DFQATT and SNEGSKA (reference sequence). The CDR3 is CSATGPLGVVGYF. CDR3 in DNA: TGCAGTGCGACGGGACCCCTAGGGGTAGTAGGGTATTTT.

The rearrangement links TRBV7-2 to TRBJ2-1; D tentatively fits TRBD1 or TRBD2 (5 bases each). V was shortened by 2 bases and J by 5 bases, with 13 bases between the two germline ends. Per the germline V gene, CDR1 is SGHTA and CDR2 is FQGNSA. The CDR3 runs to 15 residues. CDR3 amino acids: CASSLTYRDDNEQFF. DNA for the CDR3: TGTGCCAGCAGCTTAACCTACCGGGACGACAATGAGCAGTTCTTC.

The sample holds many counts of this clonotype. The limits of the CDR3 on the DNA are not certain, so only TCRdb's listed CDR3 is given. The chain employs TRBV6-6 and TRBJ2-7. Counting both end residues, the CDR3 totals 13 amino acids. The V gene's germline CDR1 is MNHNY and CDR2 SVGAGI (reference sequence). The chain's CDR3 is CASSSSGSGEQYF.

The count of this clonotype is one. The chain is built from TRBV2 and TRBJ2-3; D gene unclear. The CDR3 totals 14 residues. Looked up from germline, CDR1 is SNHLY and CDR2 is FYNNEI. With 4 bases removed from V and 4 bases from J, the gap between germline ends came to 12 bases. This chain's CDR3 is CASSVLGIPDTQYF. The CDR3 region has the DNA TGTGCCAGCAGTGTCTTAGGGATCCCAGATACGCAGTATTTT. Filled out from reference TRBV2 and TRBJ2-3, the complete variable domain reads EPEVTQTPSHQVTQMGQEVILRCVPISNHLYFYWYRQILGQKVEFLVSFYNNEISEKSEIFDDQFSVERPDGSNFTLKIRSTKLEDSAMYFCASSVLGIPDTQYFGPGTRLTVL.

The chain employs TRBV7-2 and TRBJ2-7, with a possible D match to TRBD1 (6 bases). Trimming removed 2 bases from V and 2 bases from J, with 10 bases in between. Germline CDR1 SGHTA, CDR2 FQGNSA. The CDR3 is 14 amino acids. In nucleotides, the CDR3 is TGTGCCAGCAGCTTACCGGGACATCCCTACGAGCAGTACTTC. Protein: CASSLPGHPYEQYF.

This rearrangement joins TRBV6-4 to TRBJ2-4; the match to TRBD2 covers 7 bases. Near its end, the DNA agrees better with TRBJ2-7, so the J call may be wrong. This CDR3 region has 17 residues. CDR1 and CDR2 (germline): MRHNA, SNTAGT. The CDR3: CASSTPLSGDPIYEQYF. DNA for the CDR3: TGTGCCAGCAGTACTCCTTTGAGCGGGGACCCCATCTACGAGCAGTACTTC.

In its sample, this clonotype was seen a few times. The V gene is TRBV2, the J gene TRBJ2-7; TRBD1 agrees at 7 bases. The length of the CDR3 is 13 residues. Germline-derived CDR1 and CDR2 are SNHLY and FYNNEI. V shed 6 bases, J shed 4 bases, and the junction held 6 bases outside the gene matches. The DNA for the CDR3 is TGTGCCAGCAGCACAGGGGCGCGGTACGAGCAGTACTTC. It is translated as CASSTGARYEQYF.

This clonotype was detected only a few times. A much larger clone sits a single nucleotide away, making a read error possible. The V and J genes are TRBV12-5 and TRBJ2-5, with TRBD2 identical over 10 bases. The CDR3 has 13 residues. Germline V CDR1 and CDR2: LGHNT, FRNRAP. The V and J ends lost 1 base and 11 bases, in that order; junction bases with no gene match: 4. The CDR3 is CASGLGQRGGQYF. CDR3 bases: TGTGCTAGTGGTTTGGGACAGCGGGGGGGGCAGTACTTC.

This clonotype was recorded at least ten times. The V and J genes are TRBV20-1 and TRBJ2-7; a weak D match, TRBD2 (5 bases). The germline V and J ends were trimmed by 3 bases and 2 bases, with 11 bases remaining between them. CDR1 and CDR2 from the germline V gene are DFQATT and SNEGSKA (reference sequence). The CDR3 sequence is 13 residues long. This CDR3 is CSASLGSAYEQYF. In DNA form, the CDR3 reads TGCAGTGCTAGTCTCGGTAGCGCCTACGAGCAGTACTTC.

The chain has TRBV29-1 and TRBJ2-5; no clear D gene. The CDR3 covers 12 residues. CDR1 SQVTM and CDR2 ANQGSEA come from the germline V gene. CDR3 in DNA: TGCGGCGCTCATAAGCACCAAGAGACCCAGTACTTC. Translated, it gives CGAHKHQETQYF.

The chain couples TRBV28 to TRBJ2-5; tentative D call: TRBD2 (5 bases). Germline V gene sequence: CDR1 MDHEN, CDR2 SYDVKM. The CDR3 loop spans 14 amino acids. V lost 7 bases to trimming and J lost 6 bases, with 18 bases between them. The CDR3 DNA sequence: TGTGCCAGCAACGCGAAACGAGGGTCACAGACCCAGTACTTC. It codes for CASNAKRGSQTQYF.

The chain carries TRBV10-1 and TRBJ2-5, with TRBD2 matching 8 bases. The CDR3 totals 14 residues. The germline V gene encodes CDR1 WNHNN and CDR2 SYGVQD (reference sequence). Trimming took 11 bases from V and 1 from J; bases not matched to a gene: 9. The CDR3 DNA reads TGCGCCCGGACCGGACTAGCCTCCCAAGAGACCCAGTACTTC. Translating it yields CARTGLASQETQYF.

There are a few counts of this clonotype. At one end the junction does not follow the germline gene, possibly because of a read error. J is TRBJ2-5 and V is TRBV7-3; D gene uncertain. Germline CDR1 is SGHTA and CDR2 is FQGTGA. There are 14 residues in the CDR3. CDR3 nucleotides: TGTGCCGGCAGCTTAATGGGCTCCCAAGAGACCCAGTACTTC. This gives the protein CAGSLMGSQETQYF.

The CDR3 sequence: CSARSPKAYGYTF. The CDR3 DNA follows: TGCAGTGCTCGTAGTCCAAAGGCCTATGGCTACACCTTC. J is TRBJ1-2 and V is TRBV20-1; the D is unclear. The germline V gene has CDR1 DFQATT and CDR2 SNEGSKA (reference sequence). The length of the CDR3 is 13 residues. V was trimmed by 5 bases and J by 4 bases, leaving 14 bases between them.

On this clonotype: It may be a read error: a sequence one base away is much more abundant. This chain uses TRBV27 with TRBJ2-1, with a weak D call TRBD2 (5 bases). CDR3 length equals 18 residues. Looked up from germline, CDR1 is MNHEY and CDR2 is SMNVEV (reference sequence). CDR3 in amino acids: CASSEGSLAVSSYNEQCF. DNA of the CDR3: TGTGCCAGCAGTGAAGGGTCCCTAGCAGTGAGCTCCTACAATGAGCAGTGCTTC.

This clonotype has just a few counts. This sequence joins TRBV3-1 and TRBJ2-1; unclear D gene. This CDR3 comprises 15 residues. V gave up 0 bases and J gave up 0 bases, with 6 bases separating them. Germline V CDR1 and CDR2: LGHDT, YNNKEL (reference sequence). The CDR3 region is CASSQDSLSYNEQFF. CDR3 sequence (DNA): TGTGCCAGCAGCCAAGACAGCCTCTCCTACAATGAGCAGTTCTTC.

CDR3 sequence (DNA): TGCAGTGCCAAGAGACTAGCGGGAGACCGGTATGAGCAGTACTTC. It yields the protein CSAKRLAGDRYEQYF. The chain has TRBV20-1 and TRBJ2-5; 12 bases are a match to TRBD2. Per germline, CDR1 DFQATT and CDR2 SNEGSKA (reference sequence). Germline trimming cut 6 bases from V and 11 bases from J; bases unmatched to any gene: 16. The length of the CDR3 is 15 residues.

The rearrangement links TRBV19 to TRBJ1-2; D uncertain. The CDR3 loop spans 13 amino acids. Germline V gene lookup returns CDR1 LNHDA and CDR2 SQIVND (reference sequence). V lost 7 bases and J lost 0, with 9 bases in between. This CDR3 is CASTSIANYGYTF. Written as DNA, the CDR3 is TGTGCCAGTACCAGTATAGCTAACTATGGCTACACCTTC.